This TCR beta chain is drawn from a study of T-cell reconstitution after alpha-beta-depleted transplantation in children. With 6 bases removed from V and 0 bases from J, the gap between germline ends came to 15 bases. The CDR3 consists of 17 residues. Remarks on this clonotype: Its antigen is currently unknown.

Preparing the TCRbeta library involved the use of unique molecular identifiers. MiXCR, run by TCRdb on the PCR reads, gives a single entry per CDR3 protein. The profile covers 300,000 to 400,000 distinct CDR3 sequences, with under 20% appearing a single time and roughly 40% taken by the ten largest. Findings and limits, study-wide: A year post-transplant, T-cell counts and diversity derived mostly from newly produced T cells.

The source of this sequence is a male patient aged 2-10 years who had a stem cell transplant for acute lymphoblastic leukemia, so the T cells may come from the graft donor. Sample: PBMCs, mostly from graft donor cells, taken 360 days after TCRalphabeta/CD19-depleted stem cell transplant. The chain carries TRBV12-3 or TRBV12-4 and TRBJ2-6; D is perhaps TRBD2 (5 bases). CDR3 bases: TGTGCCAGCAGCGGCGGGTCCTCCTACTCTGGGGCCAACGTCCTGACTTTC. Its protein product is CASSGGSSYSGANVLTF.